The clone carrying this TCR beta chain showed up many times. The antigen remains unidentified. Unmatched junction bases numbered 5, after V lost 5 bases and J lost 5 bases. The CDR3 contains 16 residues. The V gene's germline CDR1 is KGHDR and CDR2 SFDVKD. The sample belongs to a study of T-cell memory formation after mild COVID-19. Overall study findings and caveats: Pre-infection memory harbored some responding clones, suggesting cross-reactive memory joined.

TCRdb used MiXCR to reprocess the 5' RACE reads, holding one entry per CDR3 protein. The sample has around 130,000 distinct CDR3 sequences; about 5.9% are singletons. The TCR sequence derives from an adult woman who had mild COVID-19 (a few samples of this study predate the infection). Cell type and time point are not known. The sample comprised PBMCs or a T cell subset sorted from them (not recorded which). The rearrangement uses TRBV24-1 and TRBJ2-3; 14 bases fit TRBD2. The CDR3 loop is CATSVGTSGSGDTQYF. DNA of the CDR3: TGTGCCACCAGTGTGGGGACTAGCGGGAGCGGAGATACGCAGTATTTT.